This record concerns one T cell receptor beta chain sequence. Its specificity is not known. These data belong to a study of cytomegalovirus exposure and HLA in healthy donors. The length of the CDR3 is 15 residues. Deletions cut 0 bases from V and 4 bases from J, with 12 bases between. Germline V gives CDR1 SGHRS, CDR2 YFSETQ. Data came from immunoSEQ multiplex PCR; TCRdb stores just in-frame clones and leaves some out. Of over 250,000 clones listed, 80% to 90% are singletons. The study's findings and limits: Usually a TCR sequence was rare, but some public TCRs were found in many donors. The classifier reportedly diagnosed cytomegalovirus status with high specificity and sensitivity.

This TCR derives from a woman aged 18-35 years in good health and CMV-seronegative. V is TRBV5-1 and J is TRBJ2-3; D ambiguous. Sequenced sample: PBMCs. In DNA form, the CDR3 reads TGCGCCAGCAGCTTGGGCTCGGTGGGCGCAGATACGCAGTATTTT. Its translation: CASSLGSVGADTQYF. The full variable domain, completed using reference TRBV5-1 and TRBJ2-3, is KAGVTQTPRYLIKTRGQQVTLSCSPISGHRSVSWYQQTPGQGLQFLFEYFSETQRNKGNFPGRFSGRQFSNSRSEMNVSTLELGDSALYLCASSLGSVGADTQYFGPGTRLTVL.